The TCR beta chain described here comes from a study of cytotoxic CD8 clonotypes in ibrutinib-treated CLL. Library input was around 1.9 micrograms of DNA from cryopreserved PBMCs. Study-wide findings and caveats: Before falling back toward baseline at progression, clonality had risen at the time of ibrutinib response. Baseline levels of clonality went above those of age-matched healthy donors and moved with circulating CD8+ T-cell counts.

Assay used: immunoSEQ multiplex PCR; TCRdb lists only in-frame clones, some missing. The sample carries roughly 16,000 clones, around 64% recorded once. About this clone: As yet, its antigen is unknown.

Germline V lookup: CDR1 MNHEY, CDR2 SVGAGI. The V gene lost 8 bases and the J gene lost 7 bases, with 9 bases spanning the gap. This CDR3 has 12 amino acids. The clonotype comes from a human donor with chronic lymphocytic leukemia. Sequenced material: PBMCs, taken before ibrutinib treatment. The chain combines TRBV6-5 with TRBJ1-6; D perhaps matches TRBD1 (6 bases). The CDR3, as DNA: TGTGCCAGCCACCAGGGGAATTCACCCCTCCACTTT. It yields the protein CASHQGNSPLHF.